This TCR beta chain derives from a study of PD-1 blockade in classical Hodgkin lymphoma. General study points: While CD8+ TCR diversity did not rise significantly by C4D1, CD4+ TCR diversity did.

Every single patient, without exception, relapsed after autologous stem cell transplantation, and brentuximab vedotin exposure varied. The data were produced by immunoSEQ multiplex PCR, yet TCRdb's version contains in-frame clones alone and is incomplete. The table lists 24,000 or so clones, around 80% of them singletons. Turning to this clone: Its matching antigen is unknown.

Germline V gene lookup returns CDR1 LNHDA and CDR2 SQIVND (reference sequence). V was cut by 10 bases and J by 6 bases, with 22 bases left in between. CDR3 size: 16 residues. The clonotype originates from a human donor with classical Hodgkin lymphoma. V usage is TRBV19 and J usage is TRBJ1-6; D is unresolved. Specimen: peripheral blood mononuclear cells (PBMCs), collected before the second cycle of nivolumab. The CDR3 DNA sequence: TGTGCCACCTCACCCCCGATCGCAGGCCTTAATTCACCCCTCCACTTT. This translates into CATSPPIAGLNSPLHF.